This T cell receptor beta chain was found in a study of T cell changes during pregnancy in multiple sclerosis. This CDR3 has 15 amino acids. In germline, CDR1 is GTSNPN, CDR2 SVGIG (reference sequence). Trimming shortened V by 2 bases and J by 4 bases, and 15 bases separated the two germline ends. Produced via immunoSEQ multiplex PCR; TCRdb's table is partial and in-frame only. The sample lists 35,000 to 40,000 clones, 91% occurring once. The material was CD8+ T cells from peripheral blood mononuclear cells, obtained in the second trimester of pregnancy. The receptor comes from a female donor with multiple sclerosis, enrolled in a pregnancy study. This sequence joins TRBV30 and TRBJ2-1; TRBD2 is a possible D gene (6 bases). The CDR3 DNA is TGTGCCTGGAGTATATGGGACTCACCATACAATGAGCAGTTCTTC. Residues: CAWSIWDSPYNEQFF.